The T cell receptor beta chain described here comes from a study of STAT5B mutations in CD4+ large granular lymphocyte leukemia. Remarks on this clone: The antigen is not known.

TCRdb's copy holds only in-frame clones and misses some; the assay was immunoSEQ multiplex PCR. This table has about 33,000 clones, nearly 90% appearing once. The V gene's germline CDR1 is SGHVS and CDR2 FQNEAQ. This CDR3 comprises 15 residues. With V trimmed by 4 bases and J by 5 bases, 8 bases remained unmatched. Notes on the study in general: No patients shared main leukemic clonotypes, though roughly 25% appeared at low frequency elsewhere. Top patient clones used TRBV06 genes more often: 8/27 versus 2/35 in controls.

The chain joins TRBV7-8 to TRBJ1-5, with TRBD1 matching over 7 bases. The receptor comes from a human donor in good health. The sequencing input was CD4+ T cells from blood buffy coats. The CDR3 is CASSSMAGGYQPQHF. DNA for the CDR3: TGTGCCAGCAGCTCAATGGCAGGGGGATATCAGCCCCAGCATTTT. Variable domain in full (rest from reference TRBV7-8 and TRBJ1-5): GAGVSQSPRYKVAKRGQDVALRCDPISGHVSLFWYQQALGQGPEFLTYFQNEAQLDKSGLPSDRFFAERPEGSVSTLKIQRTQQEDSAVYLCASSSMAGGYQPQHFGDGTRLSIL.